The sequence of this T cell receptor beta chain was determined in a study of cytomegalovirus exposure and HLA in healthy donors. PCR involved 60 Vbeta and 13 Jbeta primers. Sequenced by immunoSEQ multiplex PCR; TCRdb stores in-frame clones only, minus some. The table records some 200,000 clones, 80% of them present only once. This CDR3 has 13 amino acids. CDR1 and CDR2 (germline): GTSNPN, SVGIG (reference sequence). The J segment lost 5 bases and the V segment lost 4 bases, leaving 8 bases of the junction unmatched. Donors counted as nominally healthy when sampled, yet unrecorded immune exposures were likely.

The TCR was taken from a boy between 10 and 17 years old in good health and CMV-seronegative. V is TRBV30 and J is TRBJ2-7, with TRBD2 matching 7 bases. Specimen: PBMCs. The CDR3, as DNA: TGTGCCTGGAAAGGCGGGAGATTCGACGAGCAGTACTTC. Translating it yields CAWKGGRFDEQYF.